A selection of T cell receptor beta chains follows, all from one sample in a study of cytomegalovirus exposure and HLA in healthy donors. The data were produced by immunoSEQ multiplex PCR, yet TCRdb's version contains in-frame clones alone and is incomplete. The data show 150,000 to 200,000 clones, about 80% seen once. Sequencing was performed on PBMCs. The receptors originated from a middle-aged woman in good health and CMV-seronegative. Both conserved end residues are part of each CDR3. The D gene is left open where the match is weak. For some rows the clone size is stated as once, few or many, or as a class when expanded; others skip it.

DNA | CDR3 | V | D | size | J
TGTGCCAGCAGCCCTAGCTACGAGCAGTACTTC | CASSPSYEQYF | TRBV7-8 | - | few | TRBJ2-7
TGTGCCAGTAGTGCGGACACTTGGAACACTGAAGCTTTCTTT | CASSADTWNTEAFF | TRBV19 | - | - | TRBJ1-1
TGTGCCAGCAGCTGGCCGGGAGAACTCCAAGAGACCCAGTACTTC | CASSWPGELQETQYF | TRBV5-4 | - | - | TRBJ2-5
TGTGCCAGCAGCCCAGGATTTAGCAATCAGCCCCAGCATTTT | CASSPGFSNQPQHF | TRBV11-2 | - | - | TRBJ1-5
TGCAGCGCTCCCAGCGGGGGGAGCTCCTACAATGAGCAGTTCTTC | CSAPSGGSSYNEQFF | TRBV29-1 | TRBD2 | - | TRBJ2-1
TGTGCCAGCAGTCAGCTAGCTTTGGGGAATGAGCAGTTCTTC | CASSQLALGNEQFF | TRBV2 | - | few | TRBJ2-1
TGTGCCAGCAGGCTGGGGGCGCTCAACATTCAGTACTTC | CASRLGALNIQYF | TRBV28 | - | - | TRBJ2-4
TGTGCCAGCAGCTTGGGCGTCGTCCCCCAGGGGGAGACCCAGTACTTC | CASSLGVVPQGETQYF | TRBV5-6 | - | - | TRBJ2-5
TGTGCCAGCAGCGGGGGACTCGCCCAAGAGACCCAGTACTTC | CASSGGLAQETQYF | TRBV11-2 | - | - | TRBJ2-5
TGTGCCAGCAGTTTATCAGGGGCGCCGGGCAATCAGCCCCAGCATTTT | CASSLSGAPGNQPQHF | TRBV27 | - | - | TRBJ1-5
TGTGCCAGCACCCCTGACTTAGAAGAGACCCAGTACTTC | CASTPDLEETQYF | TRBV5-4 | - | - | TRBJ2-5
TGTGCCAGCAGTGCCGAGCGGGAGTTTACAGAGCAGTACTTC | CASSAEREFTEQYF | TRBV2 | TRBD2 | - | TRBJ2-7
TGTGCCAGCAGTAGTAGGGAGAATGAGCAGTTCTTC | CASSSRENEQFF | TRBV7-9 | - | - | TRBJ2-1
TGTGCCAGCAGCGGCGGGCATAGCTCCTACGAGCAGTACTTC | CASSGGHSSYEQYF | TRBV7-8 | - | few | TRBJ2-7
TGTGCCAGTAGTCGGGACCTAGCGACAGATACGCAGTATTTT | CASSRDLATDTQYF | TRBV19 | - | - | TRBJ2-3
TGTGCCACTCTGAACTCACAGGGACTAGCGGGATTAAGCACCGGGGAGCTGTTTTTT | CATLNSQGLAGLSTGELFF | TRBV15 | TRBD2 | - | TRBJ2-2
TGTGCCAGCAGCTCTCCAAGGGAGGTCTTCTACGAGCAGTACTTC | CASSSPREVFYEQYF | TRBV5-8 | - | - | TRBJ2-7
TGTGCCAGCAGCTTGACTTCTGGCGGGAACGAGCAGTACTTC | CASSLTSGGNEQYF | TRBV5-5 | - | - | TRBJ2-7
TGTGCCAGCAGTTATCTCGGAGGCACCTACAATGAGCAGTTCTTC | CASSYLGGTYNEQFF | TRBV6-6 | - | - | TRBJ2-1
TGCGCCAGCAGCTTCGAGGGAACTCGAGGCTACACCTTC | CASSFEGTRGYTF | TRBV5-1 | - | - | TRBJ1-2
TGTGCCAGTAGTATAGTCCCGGGACAGGCCTCCTACGAGCAGTACTTC | CASSIVPGQASYEQYF | TRBV19 | TRBD1 | - | TRBJ2-7
TGCGCCAGCAGCGGCGGGACAGGGGGGACCGGGGAGCTGTTTTTT | CASSGGTGGTGELFF | TRBV5-1 | TRBD1 | - | TRBJ2-2
TGTGCCAGCAGTGACCAGGGATCGGGCAATCAGCCCCAGCATTTT | CASSDQGSGNQPQHF | TRBV2 | - | - | TRBJ1-5
TGTGCCTGGAGTGTAGGGACTAGCGGGAGAGGGCAGTACTTC | CAWSVGTSGRGQYF | TRBV30 | TRBD2 | - | TRBJ2-7
TGTGCCAGCAGTTTAATCGGACAGGGGACCTACGAGCAGTACTTC | CASSLIGQGTYEQYF | TRBV27 | TRBD1 | - | TRBJ2-7
TGTGCCAGCAGTAGGACGGAGGCTAACTATGGCTACACCTTC | CASSRTEANYGYTF | TRBV6-1 | - | - | TRBJ1-2
TGTGCAAGTCGCTCCAAATCTCGACAGGGGGCCCAGGAGGAGCAGCCCCAGCATTTT | CASRSKSRQGAQEEQPQHF | TRBV12-2 | - | - | TRBJ1-5
TGTGCCAGCAGCTCACTACAGGGCTACGAGCAGTACTTC | CASSSLQGYEQYF | TRBV5-8 | - | once | TRBJ2-7
TGTGCCAGCAGTTTATCTAGCGGGAGGCCTTACAATGAGCAGTTCTTC | CASSLSSGRPYNEQFF | TRBV27 | TRBD2 | - | TRBJ2-1
TGTGCCAGCAGCCCCGGGATCACTGAAGCTTTCTTT | CASSPGITEAFF | TRBV7-6 | - | - | TRBJ1-1
TGTGCCAGCAGTGCCGGGGAACTCACAGATACGCAGTATTTT | CASSAGELTDTQYF | TRBV6-4 | - | few | TRBJ2-3
TGTGCCGCCCACGGACAGGGGACTGAAAAACTGTTTTTT | CAAHGQGTEKLFF | TRBV30 | TRBD1 | - | TRBJ1-4
TGTGCCAGCAGCTTAGGGGACAGGGCAACAGCAAAAAACATTCAGTACTTC | CASSLGDRATAKNIQYF | TRBV11-2 | TRBD1 | few | TRBJ2-4
TGTGCCATCAGCCGACAGGGGGCTAACACCGGGGAGCTGTTTTTT | CAISRQGANTGELFF | TRBV10-3 | TRBD1 | - | TRBJ2-2
TGTGCCAGCTCGCGGACAGGGACTGAAGCTTTCTTT | CASSRTGTEAFF | TRBV18 | TRBD1 | - | TRBJ1-1
TGCGCCAGCAGCACAGGGGGGTGGACCTACGAGCAGTACTTC | CASSTGGWTYEQYF | TRBV5-1 | TRBD1 | - | TRBJ2-7
TGCGCCAGCAGCTTCGGGACGGAGGGTACTGAAGCTTTCTTT | CASSFGTEGTEAFF | TRBV5-1 | - | few | TRBJ1-1
TGCAGCGTTGGAGGGGGCCAGGACACTGAAGCTTTCTTT | CSVGGGQDTEAFF | TRBV29-1 | TRBD1 | - | TRBJ1-1
TGTGCCAGCAGCGTAGGGGAGGGCCAAAATCAGCCCCAGCATTTT | CASSVGEGQNQPQHF | TRBV9 | - | - | TRBJ1-5
TGTGCCAGCATTACAACAGGGGATGGAGATACGCAGTATTTT | CASITTGDGDTQYF | TRBV28 | TRBD1 | - | TRBJ2-3
TGTGCCAGCAGTTACCGGGACAGGGGGGGCTATGGCTACACCTTC | CASSYRDRGGYGYTF | TRBV6-5 | TRBD1 | - | TRBJ1-2
TGCGCCAGCAGCTCTGGACAGCCCCCGTTGGTGAACACTGAAGCTTTCTTT | CASSSGQPPLVNTEAFF | TRBV5-1 | - | - | TRBJ1-1
TGTGCCAGCAGCTTATGGGGCAAAACCGGGGAGCTGTTTTTT | CASSLWGKTGELFF | TRBV13 | - | - | TRBJ2-2
TGTGCCAGTAACAACCGAGGTAGTTCAAGCGAGCAGTTCTTC | CASNNRGSSSEQFF | TRBV19 | - | - | TRBJ2-1
TGTGCCTGGAGTGTACTTAATCAGCCCCAGCATTTT | CAWSVLNQPQHF | TRBV30 | - | - | TRBJ1-5
TGTGCCAGCAGACGGGAGGGGCGGCAAGAGACCCAGTACTTC | CASRREGRQETQYF | TRBV2 | TRBD2 | - | TRBJ2-5
TGCAGCGTGGATGGGACTAGCGGGTCCTTAGTAAGACGGACCTACAATGAGCAGTTCTTC | CSVDGTSGSLVRRTYNEQFF | TRBV29-1 | TRBD2 | - | TRBJ2-1
TGTGCCAGCAGTCAGAGGGGAGGTCAGCCCCAGCATTTT | CASSQRGGQPQHF | TRBV7-2 | - | once | TRBJ1-5
TGTGCCAGCACCTCCGAGGGGAGGCTGAACACTGAAGCTTTCTTT | CASTSEGRLNTEAFF | TRBV2 | - | - | TRBJ1-1
TGTGCCAGCAGCTTAGTTTACAGGGGGCGGAGAAGCAATCAGCCCCAGCATTTT | CASSLVYRGRRSNQPQHF | TRBV7-8 | TRBD1 | - | TRBJ1-5
TGTGCCAGCAGTTTAGGGACAGTTAATGAAAAACTGTTTTTT | CASSLGTVNEKLFF | TRBV28 | TRBD1 | - | TRBJ1-4
TGTGCCTCAAGGACTACCTTCTCCTACGAGCAGTACTTC | CASRTTFSYEQYF | TRBV2 | - | - | TRBJ2-7
TGTGCCAGTAGTTTACAACTAGCGGCCTCCTACGAGCAGTACTTC | CASSLQLAASYEQYF | TRBV19 | TRBD2 | - | TRBJ2-7
TGTGCCACAGGGGGCCAGAGACGGGACACCGGGGAGCTGTTTTTT | CATGGQRRDTGELFF | TRBV2 | TRBD1 | - | TRBJ2-2
TGCAGCGTAGCCACCGGGACAGGGACGACTGAAGCTTTCTTT | CSVATGTGTTEAFF | TRBV29-1 | TRBD1 | - | TRBJ1-1
TGTGCCAGCAGCCGACTAGGCCAAGAGACCCAGTACTTC | CASSRLGQETQYF | TRBV28 | - | - | TRBJ2-5
TGTGCCAGCAGCAACGGACAGGAGAATGAAAAACTGTTTTTT | CASSNGQENEKLFF | TRBV7-9 | TRBD1 | once | TRBJ1-4
TGTGCCAGCAAGCGGCACCGCTCTAGCACAGATACGCAGTATTTT | CASKRHRSSTDTQYF | TRBV6-5 | - | - | TRBJ2-3
TGTGCCTGGAGTGTTGGCAGGCGAGCAACTAATGAAAAACTGTTTTTT | CAWSVGRRATNEKLFF | TRBV30 | - | once | TRBJ1-4